This T cell receptor beta chain emerged from a study of blood T cell repertoires in COVID-19. Study overall: Whether acute or convalescent, the COVID-19 samples came from the United States, Italy and Spain.

Germline V lookup: CDR1 MNHEY, CDR2 SVGEGT. The CDR3 sequence is 15 residues long. V shed 3 bases and J shed 4 bases, with 15 bases lying between them. Repertoires were generated with immunoSEQ multiplex PCR, while TCRdb's copy carries only in-frame clones and drops some. Found here are about 220,000 clones, roughly 80% of them singletons; the top ten hold about 5.6%. The V call is TRBV6-2 or TRBV6-3, the J call TRBJ1-2; D might be TRBD1 (6 bases). The sequencing sample was made of peripheral blood. The TCR originated in a woman in her seventies with COVID-19, enrolled during active disease. Here the CDR3 reads CASSYTGPEIYGYTF. The DNA for the CDR3 is TGTGCCAGCAGTTATACAGGGCCCGAAATCTATGGCTACACCTTC.